One sample yielded the 13 T cell receptor beta chains listed below, sequenced in a study of response to subunit inactivated influenza vaccine. TCRdb used MiXCR to reprocess the RT-PCR reads, holding one entry per CDR3 protein. This table has 200,000 to 300,000 distinct CDR3 sequences, 12% appearing once. The material sequenced was non-naive T cells sorted from PBMCs, taken 14 days before vaccination. Receptors were obtained from a man aged 45-60 years who received an inactivated influenza vaccine.

The rearrangement links TRBV5-1 to TRBJ2-3, with D unclear. Deletions cut 4 bases from V and 5 bases from J, with 14 bases between. This CDR3 region has 14 residues. Germline values: CDR1 SGHRS, CDR2 YFSETQ. The CDR3 DNA reads as TGCGCCAGCAGCCTTCCTCCGGTGGAAGATACGCAGTATTTT. It yields the protein CASSLPPVEDTQYF.

The chain recombines TRBV3-1 with TRBJ1-6; 10 nucleotides align to TRBD1. This CDR3 spans 18 amino acids. The germline CDR1 and CDR2 sequences are LGHDT and YNNKEL (reference sequence). V lost 5 bases to trimming and J lost 9 bases; unmatched junction nucleotides: 16. The CDR3: CASSGSRDRGPWGSPLHF. The CDR3 region has the DNA TGTGCCAGCAGCGGGAGCCGGGACAGGGGTCCATGGGGTTCACCCCTCCACTTT.

This rearrangement joins TRBV6-1 to TRBJ2-2; D possibly corresponds to TRBD1 (6 bases). The CDR3 spans 16 residues. Germline V gene data show CDR1 as MNHNS and CDR2 as SASEGT. V was cut by 6 bases and J by 5 bases, with 19 bases left in between. The CDR3: CASSTISGEWTGELFF. CDR3 sequence (DNA): TGTGCCAGCAGCACAATCTCAGGGGAATGGACCGGGGAGCTGTTTTTT.

The chain combines TRBV14 with TRBJ2-5; no firm D call. CDR3 length equals 14 residues. Trimming removed 3 bases from V and 5 bases from J, with 13 bases in between. Germline CDR1 is SGHDN and CDR2 is FVKESK. The chain's CDR3 is CASSHPSLGETQYF. CDR3 in DNA: TGTGCCAGCAGCCATCCATCCCTAGGGGAGACCCAGTACTTC. Based on the CDR3 plus reference TRBV14 and TRBJ2-5, the full variable domain is EAGVTQFPSHSVIEKGQTVTLRCDPISGHDNLYWYRRVMGKEIKFLLHFVKESKQDESGMPNNRFLAERTGGTYSTLKVQPAELEDSGVYFCASSHPSLGETQYFGPGTRLLVL.

In this sample, this clonotype turned up a few times. This chain links TRBV28 with TRBJ2-7, with a possible D match to TRBD2 (9 bases). The V and J ends lost 5 bases and 2 bases respectively, with 22 bases between them. Germline V gene sequence: CDR1 MDHEN, CDR2 SYDVKM. CDR3 length: 17 residues. DNA for the CDR3: TGTGCCAGCAGTGCAGGGGGCGGGGGGGCGTACACCTACGAGCAGTACTTC. Translating gives CASSAGGGGAYTYEQYF.

In its sample, this clonotype was seen a few times. The chain couples TRBV4-1 to TRBJ2-7; the match to TRBD2 covers 7 bases. Germline trimming cut 1 base from V and 3 bases from J; bases unmatched to any gene: 18. CDR1 is MGHRA and CDR2 is YSYEKL in the germline V gene. CDR3 size: 19 residues. CDR3 sequence reads: CASSQGGGRRRQPLYEQYF. For the CDR3, the DNA is TGCGCCAGCAGCCAAGGGGGGGGACGACGGAGACAACCTCTCTACGAGCAGTACTTC.

J is TRBJ2-5 and V is TRBV3-1, with 11 bases matching TRBD2. V lost 0 bases and J lost 5; bases outside the gene matches: 8. Germline assignment: CDR1 LGHDT and CDR2 YNNKEL (reference sequence). The CDR3 extends over 17 amino acids. This CDR3 reads CASSQEWLAGGGETQYF. The DNA of the CDR3 is TGTGCCAGCAGCCAAGAATGGCTAGCGGGAGGTGGTGAGACCCAGTACTTC.

This clonotype was recorded at least ten times. The chain recombines TRBV5-1 with TRBJ1-4; D is perhaps TRBD1 (5 bases). CDR3 length: 14 amino acids. V lost 4 bases, J lost 4 bases, and 11 bases lay in between. The germline CDR1 and CDR2 sequences are SGHRS and YFSETQ. CDR3 region: CASSREGINEKLFF. CDR3 DNA sequence: TGCGCCAGCAGCCGTGAGGGGATTAATGAAAAACTGTTTTTT.

The chain combines TRBV4-3 with TRBJ1-4; 9 positions match TRBD1. The junction had 12 bases not matched to a gene; V was cut back by 0 bases and J by 7 bases. Per germline, CDR1 LGHNA and CDR2 YSLEER. The CDR3 covers 18 residues. In nucleotides, the CDR3 is TGCGCCAGCAGCCAAGATATCTACGTGGACAGGGGCGGTGAAAAACTGTTTTTT. This gives the protein CASSQDIYVDRGGEKLFF.

This sequence joins TRBV4-2 and TRBJ2-5; D remains unclear. V was pared by 1 base and J by 4 bases, with 10 bases between. In germline, CDR1 is LGHNA, CDR2 YNFKEQ. The CDR3 contains 14 residues. The CDR3 DNA sequence: TGTGCCAGCAGCCAAGTTGAGACCCCAGAGACCCAGTACTTC. Amino acid sequence: CASSQVETPETQYF.

The chain uses TRBV5-1 and TRBJ2-1, with 9 bases aligning to TRBD2. The CDR3 runs 16 residues. The germline V gene encodes CDR1 SGHRS and CDR2 YFSETQ. V gave up 4 bases and J gave up 8 bases; unmatched junction bases: 13. In nucleotides, the CDR3 is TGCGCCAGCAGCAGTGGACTAGCGCTCAATGGGGATGAGCAGTTCTTC. This encodes CASSSGLALNGDEQFF.

The gene calls are TRBV24-1 and TRBJ2-2; D is undetermined. V gave up 4 bases and J gave up 5 bases, with 4 bases separating them. The CDR3 is made up of 12 amino acids. Germline V lookup: CDR1 KGHDR, CDR2 SFDVKD. For the CDR3, the DNA is TGTGCCACCAGTGACCCAACCGGGGAGCTGTTTTTT. Amino acid sequence: CATSDPTGELFF.

The V and J genes are TRBV28 and TRBJ2-2, with 9 positions matching TRBD2. This CDR3 is 15 amino acids long. J gave up 5 bases and V 8 bases, and 9 bases lay outside the gene matches. The germline gives CDR1 MDHEN, CDR2 SYDVKM. For the CDR3, the DNA is TGTGCCAGCTCGCGTATAGCGGGGGTGACCGGGGAGCTGTTTTTT. As protein: CASSRIAGVTGELFF.